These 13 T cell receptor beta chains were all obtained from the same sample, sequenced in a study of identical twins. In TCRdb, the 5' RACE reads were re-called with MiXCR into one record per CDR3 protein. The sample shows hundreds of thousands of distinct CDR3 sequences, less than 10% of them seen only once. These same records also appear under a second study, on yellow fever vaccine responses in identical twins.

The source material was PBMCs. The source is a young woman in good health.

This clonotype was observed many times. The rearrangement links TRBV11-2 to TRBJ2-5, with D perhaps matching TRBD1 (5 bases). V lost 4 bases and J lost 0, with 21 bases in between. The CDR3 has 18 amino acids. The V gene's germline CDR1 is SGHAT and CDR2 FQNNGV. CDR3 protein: CASSSNRRQPVDQETQYF. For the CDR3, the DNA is TGTGCCAGCAGCTCCAACAGGAGACAGCCCGTGGACCAAGAGACCCAGTACTTC.

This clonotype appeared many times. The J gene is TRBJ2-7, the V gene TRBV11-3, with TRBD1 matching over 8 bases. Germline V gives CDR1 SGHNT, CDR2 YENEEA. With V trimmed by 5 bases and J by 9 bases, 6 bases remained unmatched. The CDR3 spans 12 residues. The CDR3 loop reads CASSPDRVRQYF. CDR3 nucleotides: TGTGCCAGCAGCCCGGACAGGGTCCGGCAGTACTTC.

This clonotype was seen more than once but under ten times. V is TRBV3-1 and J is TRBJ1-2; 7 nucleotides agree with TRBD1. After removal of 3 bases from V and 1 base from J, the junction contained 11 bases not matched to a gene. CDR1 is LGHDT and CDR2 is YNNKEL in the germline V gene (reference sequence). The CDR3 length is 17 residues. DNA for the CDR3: TGTGCCAGCAGCCACCCGTTCCCAACAGGGGTTAACTATGGCTACACCTTC. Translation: CASSHPFPTGVNYGYTF. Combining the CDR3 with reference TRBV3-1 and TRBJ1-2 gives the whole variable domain DTAVSQTPKYLVTQMGNDKSIKCEQNLGHDTMYWYKQDSKKFLKIMFSYNNKELIINETVPNRFSPKSPDKAHLNLHINSLELGDSAVYFCASSHPFPTGVNYGYTFGSGTRLTVV.

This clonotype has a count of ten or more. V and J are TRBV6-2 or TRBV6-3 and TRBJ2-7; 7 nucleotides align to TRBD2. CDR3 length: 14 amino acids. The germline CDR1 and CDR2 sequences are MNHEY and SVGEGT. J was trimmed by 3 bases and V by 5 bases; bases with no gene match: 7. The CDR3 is CASSLWPSGYEQYF. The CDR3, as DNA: TGTGCCAGCAGTCTCTGGCCTAGCGGCTACGAGCAGTACTTC.

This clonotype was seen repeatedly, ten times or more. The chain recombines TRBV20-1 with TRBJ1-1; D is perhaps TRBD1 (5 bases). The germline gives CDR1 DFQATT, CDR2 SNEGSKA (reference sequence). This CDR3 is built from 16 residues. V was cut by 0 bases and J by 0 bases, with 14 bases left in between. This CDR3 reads CSARDSAGVMNTEAFF. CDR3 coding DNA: TGCAGTGCTAGAGATTCGGCGGGGGTCATGAACACTGAAGCTTTCTTT.

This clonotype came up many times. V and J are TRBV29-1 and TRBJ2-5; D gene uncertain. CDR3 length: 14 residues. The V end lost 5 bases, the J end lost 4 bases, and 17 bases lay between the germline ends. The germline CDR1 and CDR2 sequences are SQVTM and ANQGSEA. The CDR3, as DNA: TGCAGCGTTAGGAAGGGCTCTTCCGGAGAGACCCAGTACTTC. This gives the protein CSVRKGSSGETQYF.

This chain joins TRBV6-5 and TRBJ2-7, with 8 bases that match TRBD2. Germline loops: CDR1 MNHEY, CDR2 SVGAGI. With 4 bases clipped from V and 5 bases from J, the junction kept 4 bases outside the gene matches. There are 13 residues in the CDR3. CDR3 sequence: CASSSRTSNEQYF. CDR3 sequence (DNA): TGTGCCAGCAGTTCTCGGACTAGCAACGAGCAGTACTTC.

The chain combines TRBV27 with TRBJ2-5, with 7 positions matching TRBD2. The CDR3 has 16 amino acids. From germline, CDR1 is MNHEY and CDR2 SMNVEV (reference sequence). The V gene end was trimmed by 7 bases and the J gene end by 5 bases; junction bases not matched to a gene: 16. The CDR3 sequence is CASTNLAADGRETQYF. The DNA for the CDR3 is TGTGCCAGCACCAACCTAGCGGCGGACGGTCGGGAGACCCAGTACTTC.

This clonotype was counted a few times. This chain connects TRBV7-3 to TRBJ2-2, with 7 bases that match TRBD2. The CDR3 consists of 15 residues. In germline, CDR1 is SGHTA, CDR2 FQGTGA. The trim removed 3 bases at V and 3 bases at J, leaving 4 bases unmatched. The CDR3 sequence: CASSFLGGDTGELFF. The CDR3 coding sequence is TGTGCCAGCAGCTTTTTGGGGGGGGACACCGGGGAGCTGTTTTTT.

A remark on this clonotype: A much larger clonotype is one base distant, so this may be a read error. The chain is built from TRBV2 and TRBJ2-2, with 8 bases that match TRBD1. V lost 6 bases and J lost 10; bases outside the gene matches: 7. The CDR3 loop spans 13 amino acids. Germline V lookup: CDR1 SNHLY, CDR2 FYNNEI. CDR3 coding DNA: TGTGCCAGCAGAGAACAGGGGGTCGAGGAGCTGTTTTTT. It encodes CASREQGVEELFF.

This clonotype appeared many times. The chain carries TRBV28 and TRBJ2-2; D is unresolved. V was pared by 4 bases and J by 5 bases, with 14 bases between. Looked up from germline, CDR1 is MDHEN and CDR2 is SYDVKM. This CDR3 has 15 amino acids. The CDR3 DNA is TGTGCCAGCAGTTATTCGAGTAAGAATACCGGGGAGCTGTTTTTT. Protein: CASSYSSKNTGELFF.

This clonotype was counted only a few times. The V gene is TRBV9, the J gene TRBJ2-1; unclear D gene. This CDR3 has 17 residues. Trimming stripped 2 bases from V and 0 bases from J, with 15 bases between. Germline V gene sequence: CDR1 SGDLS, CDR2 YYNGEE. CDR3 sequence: CASSVLGGLSSYNEQFF. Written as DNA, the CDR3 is TGTGCCAGCAGCGTCTTAGGTGGGCTTAGCTCCTACAATGAGCAGTTCTTC.

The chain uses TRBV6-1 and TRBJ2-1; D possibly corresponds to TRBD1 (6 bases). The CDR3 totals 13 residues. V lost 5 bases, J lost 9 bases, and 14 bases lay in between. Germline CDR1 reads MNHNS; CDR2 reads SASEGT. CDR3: CASSQPQGPEQFF. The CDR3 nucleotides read TGTGCCAGCAGTCAACCACAGGGCCCTGAGCAGTTCTTC.